A selection of T cell receptor beta chains follows, all from one sample in a study of CD8 T cells in Susac syndrome. TCRdb reprocessed the immunoSEQ multiplex PCR reads via MiXCR and lists one record per CDR3 protein. The sample lists 84,000 or so distinct CDR3 sequences; 95% were seen once. The sequenced sample consisted of CD8+ T cells from PBMCs. These receptors all come from a human donor with Susac syndrome. The CDR3 runs from the conserved cysteine through the conserved F or W. A D gene is named only where the DNA matches it firmly. Size tells how often a clone was seen (once, few, many) or the class of an expanded clone, and some rows leave it out.

v_call,d_call,clone_size,j_call,cdr3_aa,cdr3_nt
TRBV29-1,TRBD1,NA,TRBJ2-5,CSVPGQGRTQYF,TGCAGCGTTCCCGGACAGGGAAGGACCCAGTACTTC
TRBV7-9,NA,NA,TRBJ1-2,CASSTGPPGAGYTF,TGTGCCAGCAGCACCGGGCCTCCTGGCGCTGGCTACACCTTC
TRBV7-9,NA,NA,TRBJ2-7,CASSLALTSGGNEQYF,TGTGCCAGCAGCTTAGCCTTGACTAGTGGGGGTAACGAGCAGTACTTC
TRBV6-5,NA,once,TRBJ1-1,CASSYSGGTGAFF,TGTGCCAGCAGTTACTCGGGTGGCACGGGGGCTTTCTTT
TRBV9,NA,NA,TRBJ2-7,CASSAGEGPSYEQYF,TGTGCCAGCAGCGCGGGAGAGGGGCCCTCCTACGAGCAGTACTTC
TRBV5-6,NA,NA,TRBJ1-2,CASSLGGGLYGYTF,TGTGCCAGCAGCCTTGGGGGGGGCCTCTATGGCTACACCTTC
TRBV28,TRBD2,NA,TRBJ2-7,CASRRTSGRADEQYF,TGTGCCAGCAGACGGACTAGCGGGAGGGCCGACGAGCAGTACTTC
TRBV5-4,TRBD1,NA,TRBJ1-5,CASSLGTGANQPQHF,TGTGCCAGCAGCTTAGGGACAGGGGCAAATCAGCCCCAGCATTTT
TRBV7-8,NA,NA,TRBJ2-1,CASSPTTWEQLSYNEQFF,TGTGCCAGCAGCCCCACCACTTGGGAACAGCTTTCCTACAATGAGCAGTTCTTC
TRBV2,TRBD2,NA,TRBJ2-1,CASSEASTGLAGNEQFF,TGTGCCAGCAGTGAAGCGTCGACGGGACTAGCGGGAAATGAGCAGTTCTTC
TRBV9,TRBD2,NA,TRBJ2-1,CASSVGGRALDEQFF,TGTGCCAGCAGCGTAGGCGGGAGGGCATTGGATGAGCAGTTCTTC
TRBV9,NA,NA,TRBJ2-7,CASSPGTGRSYEQYF,TGTGCCAGCAGCCCCGGGACTGGAAGATCCTACGAGCAGTACTTC
TRBV6-6,NA,NA,TRBJ2-1,CASSYSIAMAYNEQFF,TGTGCCAGCAGTTACTCGATAGCAATGGCCTACAATGAGCAGTTCTTC
TRBV5-1,TRBD2,NA,TRBJ2-1,CASSLSLAGDNEQFF,TGCGCCAGCAGCTTGAGTCTAGCGGGCGACAATGAGCAGTTCTTC
TRBV9,TRBD2,NA,TRBJ2-5,CASLRSGRAPQETQYF,TGTGCCAGCTTAAGGAGCGGGAGGGCGCCCCAAGAGACCCAGTACTTC
TRBV7-2,TRBD2,NA,TRBJ2-3,CASSLGTSGPQDTQYF,TGTGCCAGCAGCTTAGGGACTAGCGGGCCCCAAGATACGCAGTATTTT
TRBV11-3,NA,few,TRBJ1-3,CASSSSPEEQNF,TGTGCCAGCAGCTCTTCCCCTGAAGAGCAGAATTTT
TRBV12-3/TRBV12-4,NA,once,TRBJ2-7,CASSLGRYEQYF,TGTGCCAGCAGTCTCGGGCGGTACGAGCAGTACTTC
TRBV4-3,NA,NA,TRBJ2-7,CASSPAEGAWDEQYF,TGCGCCAGCAGCCCCGCGGAGGGGGCCTGGGACGAGCAGTACTTC
TRBV4-3,NA,once,TRBJ2-2,CASSQDRTGELFF,TGCGCCAGCAGCCAAGACCGCACCGGGGAGCTGTTTTTT
TRBV18,NA,NA,TRBJ1-2,CASSPPAANYGYTF,TGTGCCAGCTCACCACCGGCGGCTAACTATGGCTACACCTTC
TRBV25-1,NA,NA,TRBJ2-7,CASSAGDYEQYF,TGTGCCAGCAGTGCAGGGGACTACGAGCAGTACTTC
TRBV7-9,NA,NA,TRBJ1-2,CASSPQGNNYGYTF,TGTGCCAGCAGCCCCCAGGGAAATAACTATGGCTACACCTTC
TRBV20-1,TRBD2,NA,TRBJ2-1,CSARAWTSGFNEQFF,TGCAGTGCTAGAGCCTGGACTAGCGGGTTCAATGAGCAGTTCTTC
TRBV29-1,NA,NA,TRBJ1-2,CSVSQGGNGYTF,TGCAGCGTTTCCCAGGGAGGAAATGGCTACACCTTC
TRBV4-1,NA,NA,TRBJ1-1,CASSQINQNTEAFF,TGCGCCAGCAGCCAAATCAATCAGAACACTGAAGCTTTCTTT
TRBV12-3/TRBV12-4,NA,NA,TRBJ2-1,CASSSRANEQFF,TGTGCCAGCAGTTCCAGGGCCAATGAGCAGTTCTTC
TRBV20-1,TRBD1,NA,TRBJ2-1,CSAWMTGTSYNEQFF,TGCAGTGCCTGGATGACAGGGACCTCCTACAATGAGCAGTTCTTC
TRBV3-1,NA,NA,TRBJ2-7,CASSQVGKGRPYEQYF,TGTGCCAGCAGCCAAGTTGGTAAGGGTAGGCCTTACGAGCAGTACTTC
TRBV20-1,NA,once,TRBJ2-1,CSAKRAQGPYYEQFF,TGCAGTGCTAAGAGGGCCCAAGGCCCGTATTATGAGCAGTTCTTC
TRBV19,NA,NA,TRBJ2-7,CASSMGQVNYEQYF,TGTGCCAGTAGTATGGGTCAGGTGAACTACGAGCAGTACTTC